This TCR beta chain was recovered during a study of blood T cell repertoires in COVID-19. At the level of the study: The United States, Italy and Spain were the sources of the acute and convalescent COVID-19 samples.

Clones were read by immunoSEQ multiplex PCR, and TCRdb kept only the in-frame ones, dropping some. Altogether roughly 400,000 clones are present, 80% to 90% being singletons, with the ten largest covering under 3%. Patients from Seattle were sampled longitudinally, starting during active infection. Per the germline V gene, CDR1 is SGHRS and CDR2 is YFSETQ. CDR3 size: 16 residues. After removal of 0 bases from V and 1 base from J, the junction contained 4 bases not matched to a gene. This clonotype originated in a woman between 55 and 75 years old with COVID-19, enrolled during active disease. The chain has TRBV5-1 and TRBJ2-3, with 8 bases that match TRBD2. Sequenced material: peripheral blood. CDR3 amino acids: CASSLVAGLRTDTQYF. The CDR3 region has the DNA TGCGCCAGCAGCTTGGTAGCGGGGTTACGCACAGATACGCAGTATTTT.